A selection of T cell receptor beta chains follows, all from one sample in a study of blood T cell repertoires in COVID-19. The assay was immunoSEQ multiplex PCR, and TCRdb's table has in-frame clones only and misses some. The data show 150,000 to 200,000 clones, with around four fifths seen just once and about 4.9% held by the top ten. The source material was peripheral blood. These receptors were taken from a woman aged 25-40 years with acute or convalescent COVID-19. Each CDR3 is given without its conserved first and last residue. Some rows have no size entry. The others give once, few or many, or a class for an expanded clone.

j_gene	v_gene	abundance	CDR3aa
TRBJ1-1	TRBV29-1	-	SGGQGRRTEAF
TRBJ1-1	TRBV30	-	AWSRPRDRQVGRGGTEAF
TRBJ1-6	TRBV2	-	ASMTETLNSPLH
TRBJ1-5	TRBV5-1	once	ASSSGVAGQPQH
TRBJ1-1	TRBV27	-	ASSVRDRGNTEAF
TRBJ2-5	TRBV27	-	ASSFLGGETQY
TRBJ1-1	TRBV20-1	few	SAAGYTEAF
TRBJ1-5	TRBV10-3	-	ATRQGEDQPQH
TRBJ2-7	TRBV5-8	few	ASSLEGDEQY
TRBJ2-7	TRBV6-4	few	ASSRDSTSSYEQY
TRBJ2-1	TRBV6-5	few	ASSSPSAGKYNEQF
TRBJ1-6	TRBV10-2	-	ASSERQNNSPLH
TRBJ1-2	TRBV7-8	-	ASSLTQGTYGYT
TRBJ2-3	TRBV6-4	-	ASSELGAGGRTDTQY
TRBJ1-1	TRBV5-4	-	ASSFPGDREAF
TRBJ2-1	TRBV6-6	-	ASSRGTSEDNEQF
TRBJ2-1	TRBV7-9	-	ASIGLESSGYSYNEQF
TRBJ1-2	TRBV5-8	once	ASSPQGARHGYT
TRBJ1-6	TRBV30	-	AWKSAGVYDSPLH
TRBJ2-1	TRBV7-8	-	ASSLRDPRGGEQF
TRBJ2-7	TRBV9	once	ASSVGAGRWEQY
TRBJ1-2	TRBV7-2	-	ASSPEALANYGYT
TRBJ1-5	TRBV11-1	-	ASSLDRGAGQPQH
TRBJ2-3	TRBV27	-	ASSSRSSTDTQY
TRBJ2-5	TRBV5-4	-	ASSPGKTSGVKETQY
TRBJ2-1	TRBV11-1	-	ASSLAEANEQF
TRBJ1-6	TRBV6-1	few	ASSELTWGEYNSPLH
TRBJ2-1	TRBV6-5	-	ASSYSPSGGYNEQF
TRBJ2-3	TRBV18	once	ASSPPTGFLDTQY
TRBJ1-2	TRBV7-9	-	ASSLSQGDGGYT
TRBJ2-7	TRBV5-1	once	ASSFRLGGEQY
TRBJ1-6	TRBV19	-	ASSMDKNSPLH
TRBJ1-1	TRBV9	-	ASSVVGAGNTEAF
TRBJ1-2	TRBV5-4	-	ASSSPGIEDGYT
TRBJ2-7	TRBV28	-	ASGFRGLEQY
TRBJ1-6	TRBV28	-	ASRDTVINSPLH
TRBJ1-4	TRBV30	-	AWSLSGEKLF
TRBJ2-1	TRBV25-1	-	ASSDGGDRNEQF
TRBJ1-1	TRBV2	-	ASSEFPKNTEAF
TRBJ2-7	TRBV6-2/TRBV6-3	-	ASSHGYSDEQY